These 5 T cell receptor beta chains were all obtained from the same sample, sequenced in a study of blood T cell repertoires in COVID-19. This table comes from immunoSEQ multiplex PCR, and its TCRdb copy is limited to in-frame clones, with some not included. The sample records 100,000 or so clones, less than 90% being singletons. What was sequenced was peripheral blood. The source is a middle-aged man with acute or convalescent COVID-19.

This rearrangement joins TRBV11-3 to TRBJ2-7, with TRBD2 matching over 9 bases. Germline loops: CDR1 SGHNT, CDR2 YENEEA. This CDR3 is built from 15 residues. V dropped 1 base and J dropped 4; count of bases not matched to a gene: 5. The CDR3, as DNA: TGTGCCAGCAGCTTAGCTGGCGGGAGGGCGTACGAGCAGTACTTC. It yields the protein CASSLAGGRAYEQYF.

J is TRBJ1-1 and V is TRBV2, with unresolved D. V dropped 10 bases and J dropped 0 bases, with 15 bases sitting between them. The germline V gene encodes CDR1 SNHLY and CDR2 FYNNEI. The CDR3 loop spans 14 amino acids. The chain's CDR3 is CATQPTVMNTEAFF. CDR3 nucleotide sequence: TGTGCCACGCAACCCACGGTGATGAACACTGAAGCTTTCTTT.

V and J are TRBV9 and TRBJ1-2, with 11 bases identical to TRBD1. The junction had 4 bases not matched to a gene; V was cut back by 4 bases and J by 5 bases. The germline V gene has CDR1 SGDLS and CDR2 YYNGEE. CDR3 length equals 14 residues. CDR3 DNA sequence: TGTGCCAGCAGCCCCGGGACAGGGGGGTATGGCTACACCTTC. Translation: CASSPGTGGYGYTF.

This clone has just a few counts. The chain recombines TRBV4-1 with TRBJ2-7; 10 positions agree with TRBD1. The CDR3 is 15 amino acids. Germline CDR1 MGHRA, CDR2 YSYEKL. Trimming removed 5 bases from V and 0 bases from J; junction bases left unmatched: 4. As DNA, the CDR3 is TGCGCCAGCAGCAGAAGGACAGGGGGCTCCTACGAGCAGTACTTC. Translating it yields CASSRRTGGSYEQYF.

The rearrangement joins TRBV6-5 to TRBJ1-2, with 8 bases that match TRBD1. The germline V gene encodes CDR1 MNHEY and CDR2 SVGAGI. The CDR3 length is 15 residues. The junction had 2 bases not matched to a gene; V was cut back by 0 bases and J by 2 bases. The CDR3 reads CASSYSTGGNYGYTF. CDR3 coding DNA: TGTGCCAGCAGTTACTCCACAGGGGGGAACTATGGCTACACCTTC.